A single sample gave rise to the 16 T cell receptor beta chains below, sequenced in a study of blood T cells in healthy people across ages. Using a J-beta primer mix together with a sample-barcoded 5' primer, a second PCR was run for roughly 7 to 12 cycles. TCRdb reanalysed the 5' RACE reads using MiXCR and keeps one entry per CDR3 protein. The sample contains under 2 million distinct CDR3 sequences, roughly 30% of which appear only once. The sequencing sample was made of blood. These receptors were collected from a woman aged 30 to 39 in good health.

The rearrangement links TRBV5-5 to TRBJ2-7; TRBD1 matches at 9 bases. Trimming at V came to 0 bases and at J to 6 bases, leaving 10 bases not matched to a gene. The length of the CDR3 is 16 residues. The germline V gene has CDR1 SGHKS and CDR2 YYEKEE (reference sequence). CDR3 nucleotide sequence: TGTGCCAGCAGCTTGGAGGGGACAGGGAGGGCCTGCGAGCAGTACTTC. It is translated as CASSLEGTGRACEQYF.

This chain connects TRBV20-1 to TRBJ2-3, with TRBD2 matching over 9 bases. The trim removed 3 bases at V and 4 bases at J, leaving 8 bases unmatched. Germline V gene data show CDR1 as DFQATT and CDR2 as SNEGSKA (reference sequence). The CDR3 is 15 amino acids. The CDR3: CSARPSAGGSDTQYF. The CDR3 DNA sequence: TGCAGTGCTAGGCCCTCCGCGGGAGGGTCAGATACGCAGTATTTT.

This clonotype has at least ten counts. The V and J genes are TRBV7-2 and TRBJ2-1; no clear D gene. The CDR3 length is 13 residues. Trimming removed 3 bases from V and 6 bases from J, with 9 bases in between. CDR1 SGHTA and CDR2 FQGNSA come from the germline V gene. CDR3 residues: CASSFTTSNEQFF. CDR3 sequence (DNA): TGTGCCAGCAGCTTTACCACTTCCAATGAGCAGTTCTTC. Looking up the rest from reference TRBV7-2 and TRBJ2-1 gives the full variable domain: GAGVSQSPSNKVTEKGKDVELRCDPISGHTALYWYRQSLGQGLEFLIYFQGNSAPDKSGLPSDRFSAERTGGSVSTLTIQRTQQEDSAVYLCASSFTTSNEQFFGPGTRLTVL.

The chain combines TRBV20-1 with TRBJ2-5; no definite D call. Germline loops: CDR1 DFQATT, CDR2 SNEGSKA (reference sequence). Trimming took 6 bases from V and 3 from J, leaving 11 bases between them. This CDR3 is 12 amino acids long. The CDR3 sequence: CSAPQREETQYF. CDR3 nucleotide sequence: TGCAGTGCCCCCCAACGGGAAGAGACCCAGTACTTC.

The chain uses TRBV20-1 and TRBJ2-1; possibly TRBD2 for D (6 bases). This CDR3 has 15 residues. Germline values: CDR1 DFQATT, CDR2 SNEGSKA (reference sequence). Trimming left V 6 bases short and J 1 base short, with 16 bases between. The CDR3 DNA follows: TGCAGTGCACTGGTCGGGAGTAGTTCCTACAATGAGCAGTTCTTC. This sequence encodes CSALVGSSSYNEQFF.

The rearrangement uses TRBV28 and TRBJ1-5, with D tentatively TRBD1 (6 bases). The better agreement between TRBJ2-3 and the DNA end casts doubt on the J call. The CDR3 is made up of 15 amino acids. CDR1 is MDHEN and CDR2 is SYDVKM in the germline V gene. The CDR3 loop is CANSSGQISNQPQYF. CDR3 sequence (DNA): TGTGCCAACAGCTCCGGACAGATTAGCAATCAGCCCCAGTATTTT.

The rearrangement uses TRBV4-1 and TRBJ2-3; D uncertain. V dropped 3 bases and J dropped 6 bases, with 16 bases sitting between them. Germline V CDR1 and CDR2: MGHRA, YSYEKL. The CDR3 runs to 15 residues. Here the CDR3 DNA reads TGCGCCAGCAGCCAGAATGAGGCTGCCGTTGATACGCAGTATTTT. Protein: CASSQNEAAVDTQYF.

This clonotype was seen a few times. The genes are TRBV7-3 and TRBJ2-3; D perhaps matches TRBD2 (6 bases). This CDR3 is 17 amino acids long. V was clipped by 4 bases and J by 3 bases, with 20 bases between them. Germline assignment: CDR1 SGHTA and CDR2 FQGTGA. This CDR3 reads CASSSFGLGGETDTQYF. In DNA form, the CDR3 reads TGTGCCAGCAGCTCCTTCGGGCTGGGGGGTGAGACAGATACGCAGTATTTT.

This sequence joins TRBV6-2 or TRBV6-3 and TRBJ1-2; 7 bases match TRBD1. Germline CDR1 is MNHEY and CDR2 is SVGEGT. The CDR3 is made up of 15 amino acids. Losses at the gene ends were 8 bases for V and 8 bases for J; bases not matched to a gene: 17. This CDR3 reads CASRSGNRGLDGYTF. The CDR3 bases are TGTGCCAGCCGCAGCGGAAACAGGGGATTGGACGGCTACACCTTC.

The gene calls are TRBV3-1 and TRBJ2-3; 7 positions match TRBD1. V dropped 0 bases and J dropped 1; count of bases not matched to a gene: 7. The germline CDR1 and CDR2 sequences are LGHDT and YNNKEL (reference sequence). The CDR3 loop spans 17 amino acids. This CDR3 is CASSQDLKGAGTDTQYF. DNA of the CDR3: TGTGCCAGCAGCCAAGATCTCAAGGGGGCAGGCACAGATACGCAGTATTTT.

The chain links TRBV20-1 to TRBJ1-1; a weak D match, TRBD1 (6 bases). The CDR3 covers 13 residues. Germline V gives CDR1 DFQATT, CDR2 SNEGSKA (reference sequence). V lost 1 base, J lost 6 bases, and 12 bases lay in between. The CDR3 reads CSARVGRQAEAFF. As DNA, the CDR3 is TGCAGTGCTAGAGTAGGGAGACAGGCTGAAGCTTTCTTT.

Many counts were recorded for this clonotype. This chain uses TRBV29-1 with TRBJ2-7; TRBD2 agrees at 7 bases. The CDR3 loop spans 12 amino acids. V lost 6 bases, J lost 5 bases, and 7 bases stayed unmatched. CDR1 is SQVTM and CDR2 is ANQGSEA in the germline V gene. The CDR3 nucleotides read TGCAGCGTAGGGACGGGAGGCGACGAGCAGTACTTC. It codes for CSVGTGGDEQYF.

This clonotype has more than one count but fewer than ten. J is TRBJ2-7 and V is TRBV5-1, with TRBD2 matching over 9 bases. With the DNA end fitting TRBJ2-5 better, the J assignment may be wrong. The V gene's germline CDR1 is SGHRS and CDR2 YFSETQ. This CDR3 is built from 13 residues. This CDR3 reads CASSFTSGETQYF. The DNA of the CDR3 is TGCGCCAGCAGCTTTACTAGCGGGGAGACCCAGTACTTC.

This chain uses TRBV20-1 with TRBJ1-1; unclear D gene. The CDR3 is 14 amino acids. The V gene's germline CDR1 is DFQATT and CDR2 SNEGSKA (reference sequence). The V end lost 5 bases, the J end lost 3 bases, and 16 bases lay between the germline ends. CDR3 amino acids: CSAAQFGRDTEAFF. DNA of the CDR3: TGCAGTGCTGCCCAGTTTGGGCGGGACACTGAAGCTTTCTTT.

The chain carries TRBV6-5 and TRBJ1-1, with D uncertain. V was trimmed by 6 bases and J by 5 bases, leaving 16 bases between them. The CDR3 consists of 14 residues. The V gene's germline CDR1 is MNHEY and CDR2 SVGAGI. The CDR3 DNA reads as TGTGCCAGCAGCCCTGGTGTTCCGGGAACTGAAGCTTTCTTT. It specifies CASSPGVPGTEAFF.

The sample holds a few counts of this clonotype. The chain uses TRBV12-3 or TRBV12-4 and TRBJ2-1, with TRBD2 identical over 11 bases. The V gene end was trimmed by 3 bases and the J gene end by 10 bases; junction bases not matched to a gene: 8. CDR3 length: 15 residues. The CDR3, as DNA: TGTGCCAGCAGTTTTACTAGCGGGGGCCAGGGAGAGCAGTTCTTC. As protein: CASSFTSGGQGEQFF.